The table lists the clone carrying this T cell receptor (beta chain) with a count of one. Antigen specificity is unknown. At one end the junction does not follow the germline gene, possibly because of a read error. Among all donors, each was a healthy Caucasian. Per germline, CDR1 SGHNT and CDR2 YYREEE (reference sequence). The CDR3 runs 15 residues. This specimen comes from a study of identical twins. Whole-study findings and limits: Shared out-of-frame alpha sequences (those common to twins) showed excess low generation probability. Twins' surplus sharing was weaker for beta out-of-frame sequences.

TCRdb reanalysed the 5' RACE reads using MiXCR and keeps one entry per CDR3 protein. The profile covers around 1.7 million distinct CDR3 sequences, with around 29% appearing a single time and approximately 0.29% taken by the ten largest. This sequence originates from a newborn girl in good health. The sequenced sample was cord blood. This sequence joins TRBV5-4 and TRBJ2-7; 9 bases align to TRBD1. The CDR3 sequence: CASSLGQGRHNERYF. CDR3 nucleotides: TGTGCCAGCAGCTTAGGACAGGGGAGGCACAATGAGCGGTACTTC.